Reported below is one T cell receptor beta chain. Its antigen is still unknown. The data are from a study of T-cell reconstitution after alpha-beta-depleted transplantation in children. General observations from the study: Surviving thymic progenitors and recipient T cells were the source of high TCRbeta diversity at day 60 in some patients. Newly produced T cells mostly provided counts and TCRbeta diversity after one year, as hyperexpanded clones declined.

During its preparation, the TCRbeta library received unique molecular identifiers. One entry per CDR3 protein, called by TCRdb with MiXCR from the PCR reads. This table has tens of thousands of distinct CDR3 sequences, about 40% appearing once. Source: PBMCs, mostly from graft donor cells, taken 360 days after TCRalphabeta/CD19-depleted stem cell transplant. The sequence derives from a male patient between 5 and 17 years old who had a stem cell transplant for acute lymphoblastic leukemia, so the T cells may come from the graft donor.

The CDR3 DNA is TGTGCCAGCAGCTTAGCTTTCGCGCAGACCTACGAGCAGTACTTC. Encoded protein: CASSLAFAQTYEQYF. This sequence joins TRBV7-2 and TRBJ2-7; D not resolved. CDR3 size: 15 residues. V gave up 0 bases and J gave up 2 bases, with 11 bases separating them. Germline values: CDR1 SGHTA, CDR2 FQGNSA.